The entry below gives a single T cell receptor (beta chain) sequence along with its context. This sample stems from a study of early T cells in non-severe SARS-CoV-2 infection. Looking at the study overall: Bulk RNA taken from unsorted whole blood was sequenced, leaving chains unpaired.

CDR3 length: 14 residues. Per germline, CDR1 SGHTA and CDR2 FQGNSA. Trimming cost V 1 base and J 9 bases, with 13 bases left between them. TCRdb fed the 5' RACE reads into MiXCR, producing one record per CDR3 protein. This sample has fewer than 35,000 distinct CDR3 sequences, with roughly 9.3% found just once. The rearrangement uses TRBV7-2 and TRBJ1-5; D gene unclear. The clonotype comes from an adult who was a healthcare worker with PCR-confirmed SARS-CoV-2 infection or an uninfected control (not recorded which). The specimen sequenced was whole blood. CDR3 in amino acids: CASSLGAGMSPQHF. CDR3 in DNA: TGTGCCAGCAGCTTAGGAGCAGGAATGTCGCCCCAGCATTTT.